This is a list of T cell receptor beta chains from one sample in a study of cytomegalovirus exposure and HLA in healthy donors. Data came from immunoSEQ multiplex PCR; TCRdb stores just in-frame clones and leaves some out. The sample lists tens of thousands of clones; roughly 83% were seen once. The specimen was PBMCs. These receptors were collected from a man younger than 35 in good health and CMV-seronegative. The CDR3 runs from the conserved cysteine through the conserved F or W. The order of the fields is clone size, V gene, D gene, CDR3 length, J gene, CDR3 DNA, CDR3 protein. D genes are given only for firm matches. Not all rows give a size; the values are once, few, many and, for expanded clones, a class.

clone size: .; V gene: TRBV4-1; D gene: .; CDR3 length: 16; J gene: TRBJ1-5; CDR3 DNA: TGCGCCAGCAGCCAAGGAGACGGGAGGGCCAATCAGCCCCAGCATTTT; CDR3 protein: CASSQGDGRANQPQHF
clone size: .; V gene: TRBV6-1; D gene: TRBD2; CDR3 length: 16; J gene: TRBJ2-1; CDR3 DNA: TGTGCCAGCAGTGACCGGGACTACCAAACCTACAATGAGCAGTTCTTC; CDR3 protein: CASSDRDYQTYNEQFF
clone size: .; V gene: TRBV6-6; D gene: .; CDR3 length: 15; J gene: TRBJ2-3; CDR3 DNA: TGTGCCAGCAGTTACCTCGACACTTACACAGATACGCAGTATTTT; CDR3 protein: CASSYLDTYTDTQYF
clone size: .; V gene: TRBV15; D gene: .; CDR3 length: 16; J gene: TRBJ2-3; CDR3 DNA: TGTGCCACCAGCCGCCAAACTATCGATCACGCAGATACGCAGTATTTT; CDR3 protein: CATSRQTIDHADTQYF
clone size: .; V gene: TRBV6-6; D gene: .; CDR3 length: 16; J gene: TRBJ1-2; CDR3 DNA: TGTGCCAGCAGTTACTCGATGTTGGAGAAGGCGATGAGCTACACCTTC; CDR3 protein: CASSYSMLEKAMSYTF
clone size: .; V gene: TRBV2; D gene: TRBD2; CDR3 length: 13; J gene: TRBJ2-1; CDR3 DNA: TGTGCCAGCGGGGAGACTAGCGGAAATGAGCAGTTCTTC; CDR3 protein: CASGETSGNEQFF
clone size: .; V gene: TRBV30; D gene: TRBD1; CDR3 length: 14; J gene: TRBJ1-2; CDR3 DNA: TGTGCCTGGAGTGGACAGGGTGGGTTAGATGGCTACACCTTC; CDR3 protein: CAWSGQGGLDGYTF
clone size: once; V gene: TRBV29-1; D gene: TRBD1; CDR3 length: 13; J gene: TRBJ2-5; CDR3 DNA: TGCAGCGGGAAACGGGACAGCCAAGAGACCCAGTACTTC; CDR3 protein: CSGKRDSQETQYF
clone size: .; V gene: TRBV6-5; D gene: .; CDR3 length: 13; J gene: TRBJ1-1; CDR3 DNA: TGTGCCAGCAGCTTAGTCGGGAACACTGAAGCTTTCTTT; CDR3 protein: CASSLVGNTEAFF
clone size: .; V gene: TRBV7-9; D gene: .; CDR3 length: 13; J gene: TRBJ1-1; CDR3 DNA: TGTGTCAGCAGCTCCGAACGAGATATTGAAGCTTTCTTT; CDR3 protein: CVSSSERDIEAFF
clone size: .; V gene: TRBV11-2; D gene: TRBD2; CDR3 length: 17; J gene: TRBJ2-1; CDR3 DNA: TGTGCCAGCAGCAGAATAAGCGGGAGGGAGTCCTACAATGAGCAGTTCTTC; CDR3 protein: CASSRISGRESYNEQFF
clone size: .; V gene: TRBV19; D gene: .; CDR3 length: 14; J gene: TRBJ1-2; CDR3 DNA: TGTGCCAGTAGTCCCGACAGGAGAGTCTATGGCTACACCTTC; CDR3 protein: CASSPDRRVYGYTF
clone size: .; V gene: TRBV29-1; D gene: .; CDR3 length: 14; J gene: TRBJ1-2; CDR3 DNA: TGCAGCGTTTGGAAGATGGGGGAGGGCTATGGCTACACCTTC; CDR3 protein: CSVWKMGEGYGYTF
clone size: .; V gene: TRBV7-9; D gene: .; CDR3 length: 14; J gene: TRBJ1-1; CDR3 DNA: TGTGCCAGCAGCCCTAGGGCGGGGAACACTGAAGCTTTCTTT; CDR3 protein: CASSPRAGNTEAFF
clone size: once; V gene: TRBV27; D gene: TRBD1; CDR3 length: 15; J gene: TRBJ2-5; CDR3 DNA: TGTGCCAGCAGTTATGGGACAGGGATTCTGGGGACCCAGTACTTC; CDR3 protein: CASSYGTGILGTQYF
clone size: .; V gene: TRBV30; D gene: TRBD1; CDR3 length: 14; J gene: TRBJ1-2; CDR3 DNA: TGTGCCTGGAGTGACGGACAGGCCAACTATGGCTACACCTTC; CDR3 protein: CAWSDGQANYGYTF
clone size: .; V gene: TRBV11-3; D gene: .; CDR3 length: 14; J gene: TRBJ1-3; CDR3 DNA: TGTGCCAGCAGCTTAGGAGGCTCTGGAAACACCATATATTTT; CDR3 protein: CASSLGGSGNTIYF
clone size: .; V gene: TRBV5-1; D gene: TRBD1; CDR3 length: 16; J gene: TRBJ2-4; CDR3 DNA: TGCGCCAGCAGCCCGGGACAGGGGGCTGCAAAAAACATTCAGTACTTC; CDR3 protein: CASSPGQGAAKNIQYF
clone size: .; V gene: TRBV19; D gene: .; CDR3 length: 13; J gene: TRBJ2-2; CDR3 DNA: TGTGCCAGTAGCGGAACAGGGTCCGGGGAGCTGTTTTTT; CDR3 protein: CASSGTGSGELFF
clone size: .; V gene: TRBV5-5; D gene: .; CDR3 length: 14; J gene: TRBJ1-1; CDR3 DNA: TGTGCCAGCAGCTCCGGGACCCGGGAGACTGAAGCTTTCTTT; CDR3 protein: CASSSGTRETEAFF
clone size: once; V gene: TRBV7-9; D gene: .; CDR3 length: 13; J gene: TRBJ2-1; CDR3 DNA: TGTGCCAGCAGCTTAGTCGTAAACAATGAGCAGTTCTTC; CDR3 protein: CASSLVVNNEQFF
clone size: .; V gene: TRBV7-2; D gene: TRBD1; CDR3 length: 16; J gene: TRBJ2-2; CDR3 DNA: TGTGCCAGCAGCTTAAGGGGACAGCCGAGCACCGGGGAGCTGTTTTTT; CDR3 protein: CASSLRGQPSTGELFF
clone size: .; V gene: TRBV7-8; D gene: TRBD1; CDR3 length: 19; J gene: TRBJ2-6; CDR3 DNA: TGTGCCAGCAGCTTAGTACGGGACAGGAGATACTCTGGGGCCAACGTCCTGACTTTC; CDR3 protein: CASSLVRDRRYSGANVLTF
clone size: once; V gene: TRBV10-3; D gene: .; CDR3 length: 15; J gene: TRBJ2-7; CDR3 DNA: TGTGCCATCGGGTTGGCAGCTCTAGACTTCTACGAGCAGTACTTC; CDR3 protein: CAIGLAALDFYEQYF
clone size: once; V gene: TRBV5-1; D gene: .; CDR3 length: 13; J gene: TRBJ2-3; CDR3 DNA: TGCGCCAGCAGCCTCCGACTCACAGATACGCAGTATTTT; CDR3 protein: CASSLRLTDTQYF
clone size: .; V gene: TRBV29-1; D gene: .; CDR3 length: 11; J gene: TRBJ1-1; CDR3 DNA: TGCAGCGGTGAAATAGAGACTGAAGCTTTCTTT; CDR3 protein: CSGEIETEAFF
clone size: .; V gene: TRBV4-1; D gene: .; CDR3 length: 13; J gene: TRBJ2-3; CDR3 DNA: TGCGCCAGCAGCCTTGCCCCAGCAGATACGCAGTATTTT; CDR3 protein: CASSLAPADTQYF
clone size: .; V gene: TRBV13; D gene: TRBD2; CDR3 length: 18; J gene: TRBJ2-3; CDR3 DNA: TGTGCCAGCAGCTCCCCGGGACTAGCGGCGAGCTCCACAGATACGCAGTATTTT; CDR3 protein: CASSSPGLAASSTDTQYF
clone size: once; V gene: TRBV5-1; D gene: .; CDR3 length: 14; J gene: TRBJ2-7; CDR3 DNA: TGCGCCAGCAGCTTGGTTGGTAGCGAGTACGAGCAGTACTTC; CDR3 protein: CASSLVGSEYEQYF
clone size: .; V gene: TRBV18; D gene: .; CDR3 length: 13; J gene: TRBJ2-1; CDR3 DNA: TGTGCCAGCTCACCACTAGCGGACAATGAGCAGTTCTTC; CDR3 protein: CASSPLADNEQFF
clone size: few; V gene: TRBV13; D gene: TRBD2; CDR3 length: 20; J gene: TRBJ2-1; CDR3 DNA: TGTGCCAGCAGCTTATATAGGCGGGCTAGCGGGAGGACCTCCTACAATGAGCAGTTCTTC; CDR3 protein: CASSLYRRASGRTSYNEQFF
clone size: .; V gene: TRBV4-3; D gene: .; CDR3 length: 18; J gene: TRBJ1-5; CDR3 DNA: TGCGCCAGCAGCCCTCGATATCCAGGGGCGACCGTGGTGGAGCCCCAGCATTTT; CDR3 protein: CASSPRYPGATVVEPQHF
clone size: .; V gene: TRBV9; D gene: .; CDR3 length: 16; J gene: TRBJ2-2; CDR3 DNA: TGTGCCAGCAGCGTAGTTAGCGGAAGAAACACCGGGGAGCTGTTTTTT; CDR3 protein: CASSVVSGRNTGELFF
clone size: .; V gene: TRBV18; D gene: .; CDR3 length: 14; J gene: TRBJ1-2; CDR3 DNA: TGTGCCAGCTCACCATCCAGCGCTAACTATGGCTACACCTTC; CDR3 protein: CASSPSSANYGYTF
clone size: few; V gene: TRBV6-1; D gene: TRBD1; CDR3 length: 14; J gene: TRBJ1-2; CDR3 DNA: TGTGCCGGCGGCCGGACAGGGGGCCAAAGTGGCTACACCTTC; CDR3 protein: CAGGRTGGQSGYTF
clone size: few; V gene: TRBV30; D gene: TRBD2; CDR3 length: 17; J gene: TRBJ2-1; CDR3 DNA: TGTGCCTGGAGTCCTACTAGCGGGAGACCCACCTACAATGAGCAGTTCTTC; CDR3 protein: CAWSPTSGRPTYNEQFF
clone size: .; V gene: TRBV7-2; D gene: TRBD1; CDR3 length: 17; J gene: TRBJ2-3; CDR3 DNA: TGTGCCAGCAGCTCGCGACAGGGGGTTTGGGAAGCGGATACGCAGTATTTT; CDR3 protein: CASSSRQGVWEADTQYF
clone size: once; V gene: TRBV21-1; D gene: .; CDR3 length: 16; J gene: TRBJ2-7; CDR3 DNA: TGTGCCAGCAGCAAAACAGGCACAGGGGGCTCCTACGAGCAGTACTTC; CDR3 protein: CASSKTGTGGSYEQYF
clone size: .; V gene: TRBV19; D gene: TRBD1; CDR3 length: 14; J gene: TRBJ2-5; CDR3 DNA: TGTGCCAGTAGTGACAGGGGGGGGAAAGAGACCCAGTACTTC; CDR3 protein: CASSDRGGKETQYF
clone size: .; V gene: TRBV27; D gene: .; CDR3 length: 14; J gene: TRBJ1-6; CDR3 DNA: TGTGCCAGCAGTGCTCCGGGACTTTATTCACCCCTCCACTTT; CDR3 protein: CASSAPGLYSPLHF
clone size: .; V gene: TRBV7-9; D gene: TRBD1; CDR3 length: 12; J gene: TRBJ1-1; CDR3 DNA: TGTTCCAGCAGCAATAGGGGGCGCGGAGCTTTCTTT; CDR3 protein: CSSSNRGRGAFF
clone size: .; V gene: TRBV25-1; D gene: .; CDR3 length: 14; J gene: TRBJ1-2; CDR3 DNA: TGTGCCAGCAGTGACCTCGACAGTAACTATGGCTACACCTTC; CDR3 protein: CASSDLDSNYGYTF
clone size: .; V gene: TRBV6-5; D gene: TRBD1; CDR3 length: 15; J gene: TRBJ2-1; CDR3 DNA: TGTGCCAGCAGTTACGGGACAGGAATTCACAATGAGCAGTTCTTC; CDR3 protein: CASSYGTGIHNEQFF
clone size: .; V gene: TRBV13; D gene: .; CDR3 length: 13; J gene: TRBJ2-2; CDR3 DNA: TGTGCCAGCAGCTGGGGCGACACCGGGGAGCTGTTTTTT; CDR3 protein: CASSWGDTGELFF
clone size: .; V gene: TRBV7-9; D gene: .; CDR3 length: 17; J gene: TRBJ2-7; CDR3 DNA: TGTGCCAGCAGCCTTCGGGGGAGCGGCCAAGCCCCAACCGAGCAGTACTTC; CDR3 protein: CASSLRGSGQAPTEQYF
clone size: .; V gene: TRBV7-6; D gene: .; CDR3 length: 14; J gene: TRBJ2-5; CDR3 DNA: TGTGCCAGCAGCTTAGAACAGCTCCAAGAGACCCAGTACTTC; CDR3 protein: CASSLEQLQETQYF
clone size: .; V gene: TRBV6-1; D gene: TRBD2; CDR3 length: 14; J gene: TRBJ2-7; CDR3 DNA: TGTGCCAGCATGCCAGCGGGAGCGGGCTACGAGCAGTACTTC; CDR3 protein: CASMPAGAGYEQYF
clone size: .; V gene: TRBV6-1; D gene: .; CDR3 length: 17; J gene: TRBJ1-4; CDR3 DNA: TGTGCCAGCAGTGAGCCCGGGGGGGGTTCAACTAATGAAAAACTGTTTTTT; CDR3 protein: CASSEPGGGSTNEKLFF
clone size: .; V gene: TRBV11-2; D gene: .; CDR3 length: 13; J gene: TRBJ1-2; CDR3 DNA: TGTGCCAGCAGGCGTTCAGGGGTCTATGGCTACACCTTC; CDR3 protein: CASRRSGVYGYTF
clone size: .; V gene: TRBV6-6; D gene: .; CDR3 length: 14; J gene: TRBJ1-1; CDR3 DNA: TGTGCCAGCAGTTACGAGCTAATGAACACTGAAGCTTTCTTT; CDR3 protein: CASSYELMNTEAFF
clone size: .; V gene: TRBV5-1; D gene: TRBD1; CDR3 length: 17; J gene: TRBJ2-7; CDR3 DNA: TGCGCCAGCAGCTCAGGACAGGGGGCGGGCCGACTCTGGGGCCAGTACTTC; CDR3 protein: CASSSGQGAGRLWGQYF
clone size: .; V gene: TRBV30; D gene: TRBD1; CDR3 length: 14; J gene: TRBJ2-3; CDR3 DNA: TGTGCCTGGAGTCAGTTAGGGGGCGCAGATACGCAGTATTTT; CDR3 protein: CAWSQLGGADTQYF
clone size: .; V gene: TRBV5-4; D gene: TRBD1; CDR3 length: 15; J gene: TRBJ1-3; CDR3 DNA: TGTGCCAGCAGCGTAGACAGGGCATCTGGAAACACCATATATTTT; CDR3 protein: CASSVDRASGNTIYF
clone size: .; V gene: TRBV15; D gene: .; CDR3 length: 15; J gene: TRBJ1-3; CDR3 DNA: TGTGCCACCAGGCTGGGACAAACTCTCGGAAACACCATATATTTT; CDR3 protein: CATRLGQTLGNTIYF
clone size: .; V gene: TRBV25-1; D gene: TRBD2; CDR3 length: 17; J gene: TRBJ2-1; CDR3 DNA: TGTGCCAGCAGGCCAGCGGGAGGGTTAAGCTCCTACAATGAGCAGTTCTTC; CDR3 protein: CASRPAGGLSSYNEQFF
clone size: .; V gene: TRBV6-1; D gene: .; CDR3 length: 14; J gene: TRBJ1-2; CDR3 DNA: TGTGCCAGCAGTGAATGGGGGACTGGCTATGGCTACACCTTC; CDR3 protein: CASSEWGTGYGYTF
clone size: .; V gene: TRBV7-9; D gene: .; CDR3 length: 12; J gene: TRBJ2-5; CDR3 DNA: TGTGCCAGCAGCCCTAGCCTCGTCGCCCAGTACTTC; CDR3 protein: CASSPSLVAQYF
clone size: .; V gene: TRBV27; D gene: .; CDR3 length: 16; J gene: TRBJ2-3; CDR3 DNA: TGTGCCAGCAGATCTGGACTGGGGAGAGGGACAGATACGCAGTATTTT; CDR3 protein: CASRSGLGRGTDTQYF
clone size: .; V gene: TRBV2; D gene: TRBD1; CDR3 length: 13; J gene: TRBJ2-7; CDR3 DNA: TGTGCCAGCCTACAGGGGGGACCTTACGAGCAGTACTTC; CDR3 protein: CASLQGGPYEQYF